The 18 T cell receptor beta chains below were found in one sample sequenced in a study of response to subunit inactivated influenza vaccine. TCRdb passed the RT-PCR reads through MiXCR, listing each CDR3 protein once. The sample contains 700,000 to 800,000 distinct CDR3 sequences, about a fifth of which appear only once. This material consisted of PBMCs from blood, taken approximately 5 days after vaccination. The source is a man aged 45 to 65 who received an inactivated influenza vaccine.

This clonotype was observed a handful of times. The genes are TRBV7-2 and TRBJ1-5, with D possibly TRBD1 on 5 matching bases. V lost 1 base, J lost 6 bases, and 13 bases lay in between. Germline values: CDR1 SGHTA, CDR2 FQGNSA. This CDR3 is built from 15 residues. The CDR3 DNA reads as TGTGCCAGCAGCTTAGAGGGGCTTGCGGCTCAGCCCCAGCATTTT. This codes for CASSLEGLAAQPQHF. The full variable domain, its missing parts supplied by reference TRBV7-2 and TRBJ1-5, is GAGVSQSPSNKVTEKGKDVELRCDPISGHTALYWYRQSLGQGLEFLIYFQGNSAPDKSGLPSDRFSAERTGGSVSTLTIQRTQQEDSAVYLCASSLEGLAAQPQHFGDGTRLSIL.

V gene TRBV29-1 combines with J gene TRBJ2-2, with D possibly matching TRBD1 (5 bases). CDR3 size: 15 residues. Germline V CDR1 and CDR2: SQVTM, ANQGSEA. Between the trimmed V and J ends, which lost 2 bases and 7 bases, there was a span of 17 bases. The CDR3 reads CSVEPRGRSDGELFF. CDR3 sequence (DNA): TGCAGCGTTGAACCAAGGGGCAGGTCCGACGGGGAGCTGTTTTTT.

This clonotype was found many times. The chain is built from TRBV24-1 and TRBJ2-1; D call uncertain. The germline V gene has CDR1 KGHDR and CDR2 SFDVKD. V shed 5 bases and J shed 3 bases, with 10 bases lying between them. This CDR3 comprises 14 residues. The CDR3 sequence: CATSARPLYNEQFF. The CDR3 bases are TGTGCCACCAGTGCACGGCCCCTCTACAATGAGCAGTTCTTC.

V is TRBV2 and J is TRBJ2-5; D not certain. Germline values: CDR1 SNHLY, CDR2 FYNNEI. This CDR3 region has 14 residues. The ends were cut back, 5 bases at V and 0 bases at J, with 10 bases in the middle. DNA of the CDR3: TGTGCCAGCAGTAGGACCACGTACCAAGAGACCCAGTACTTC. This codes for CASSRTTYQETQYF.

This clonotype was picked up a small number of times. The V gene is TRBV20-1, the J gene TRBJ2-1, with D possibly matching TRBD1 (6 bases). The V gene lost 3 bases and the J gene lost 0 bases, with 15 bases spanning the gap. This CDR3 comprises 16 residues. Germline V gene sequence: CDR1 DFQATT, CDR2 SNEGSKA (reference sequence). CDR3 bases: TGCAGTGCTAGTCGCGGCAGGGGCAGCTCCTACAATGAGCAGTTCTTC. This sequence encodes CSASRGRGSSYNEQFF.

The V and J genes are TRBV7-2 and TRBJ2-7; possibly TRBD2 for D (5 bases). V was cut by 0 bases and J by 5 bases, with 8 bases left in between. CDR1 and CDR2 (germline): SGHTA, FQGNSA. CDR3 length: 13 amino acids. Here the CDR3 reads CASSLAGEDEQYF. CDR3 DNA sequence: TGTGCCAGCAGCTTAGCGGGAGAGGACGAGCAGTACTTC.

CDR3 nucleotides: TGTGCCAGCAGCTTAGCCGGGACAGAAGCCTACGAGCAGTACTTC. Amino acids: CASSLAGTEAYEQYF. The gene calls are TRBV11-1 and TRBJ2-7, with TRBD1 matching 7 bases. CDR1 SGHAT and CDR2 FQDESV come from the germline V gene (reference sequence). CDR3 length: 15 amino acids. With 0 bases clipped from V and 2 bases from J, the junction kept 4 bases outside the gene matches.

This clonotype was counted a few times. This chain joins TRBV5-1 and TRBJ2-7; D assignment may be TRBD1 or TRBD2 (5 bases each). The CDR3 length is 16 residues. The V end was cut by 0 bases, the J end by 3 bases, with 16 bases between. Germline loops: CDR1 SGHRS, CDR2 YFSETQ. The CDR3 loop reads CASSLVSGHPYYEQYF. DNA of the CDR3: TGCGCCAGCAGCTTGGTTTCGGGGCACCCCTACTACGAGCAGTACTTC.

This clonotype occurred many times. The chain couples TRBV12-3 or TRBV12-4 to TRBJ2-7; D is uncertain. There are 12 residues in the CDR3. Deletions cut 6 bases from V and 7 bases from J, with 13 bases between. The DNA of the CDR3 is TGTGCCAGCAGCCTTATTGTCGAGGAGCAGTACTTC. Translation: CASSLIVEEQYF.

The rearrangement links TRBV10-3 to TRBJ2-3; 8 positions match TRBD2. CDR1 is ENHRY and CDR2 is SYGVKD in the germline V gene. The V gene end was trimmed by 6 bases and the J gene end by 4 bases; junction bases not matched to a gene: 3. The CDR3 runs 13 residues. DNA of the CDR3: TGTGCCATCAGCGGGGGGGCCGCAGATACGCAGTATTTT. Its protein is CAISGGAADTQYF.

The chain combines TRBV18 with TRBJ1-1; no definite D call. The CDR3 runs 14 residues. V was shortened by 4 bases and J by 0 bases, with 9 bases between the two germline ends. Germline CDR1 and CDR2: KGHSH and LQKENI. CDR3 DNA: TGTGCCAGCTCACTCCAAAGTCTGAACACTGAAGCTTTCTTT. Translation: CASSLQSLNTEAFF.

The chain carries TRBV7-9 and TRBJ2-1, with D perhaps TRBD1 or TRBD2 (5 bases each). Trimming shortened V by 5 bases and J by 5 bases, and 16 bases separated the two germline ends. Germline CDR1 SEHNR, CDR2 FQNEAQ (reference sequence). This CDR3 spans 15 amino acids. Here the CDR3 DNA reads TGTGCCAGCAGCGTCCGGGACGGAAGAAACAATGAGCAGTTCTTC. Amino acids: CASSVRDGRNNEQFF.

This chain joins TRBV6-2 or TRBV6-3 and TRBJ2-6; TRBD1 aligns across 9 bases. The junction had 16 bases not matched to a gene; V was cut back by 3 bases and J by 1 base. CDR1 and CDR2 from the germline V gene are MNHEY and SVGEGT. The CDR3 length is 21 residues. The CDR3 DNA reads as TGTGCCAGCAGTTATTCGTTTTTAAGGACAGGGGTAGGGTCTGGGGCCAACGTCCTGACTTTC. Amino acid sequence: CASSYSFLRTGVGSGANVLTF.

The rearrangement links TRBV7-9 to TRBJ2-1; 9 nucleotides match TRBD2. This CDR3 comprises 17 residues. V lost 6 bases and J lost 4; bases outside the gene matches: 13. CDR1 is SEHNR, CDR2 FQNEAQ, per germline (reference sequence). CDR3 coding DNA: TGTGCCAGCAGTTCCGTCTATCTAGCGGGGAATTACAATGAGCAGTTCTTC. Translated: CASSSVYLAGNYNEQFF.

This clonotype came up a few times. This chain connects TRBV5-1 to TRBJ1-2; 7 bases match TRBD1. In germline, CDR1 is SGHRS, CDR2 YFSETQ. V lost 3 bases, J lost 4 bases, and 6 bases stayed unmatched. This CDR3 is built from 14 residues. The CDR3 reads CASSYQGGGYGYTF. The CDR3 nucleotides read TGCGCCAGCAGCTATCAAGGGGGCGGCTATGGCTACACCTTC. The variable domain in full, with the rest retrieved from reference TRBV5-1 and TRBJ1-2, is KAGVTQTPRYLIKTRGQQVTLSCSPISGHRSVSWYQQTPGQGLQFLFEYFSETQRNKGNFPGRFSGRQFSNSRSEMNVSTLELGDSALYLCASSYQGGGYGYTFGSGTRLTVV.

This clonotype was counted only a few times. V is TRBV10-3 and J is TRBJ2-2; D may be TRBD1 or TRBD2 (5 bases each). The CDR3 is 15 residues long. Germline V CDR1 and CDR2: ENHRY, SYGVKD. V was clipped by 3 bases and J by 1 base, with 9 bases between them. The CDR3 coding sequence is TGTGCCATCAGTGACGGGGCCGTGAACACCGGGGAGCTGTTTTTT. Its translation: CAISDGAVNTGELFF.

The CDR3 DNA is TGTGCCAGCAGCTTGCCCTTGGGGTACGGGAGGGACAATGAGCAGTTCTTC. Its protein product is CASSLPLGYGRDNEQFF. The chain carries TRBV7-2 and TRBJ2-1, with 8 bases that match TRBD2. V shed 3 bases, J shed 5 bases, and the junction held 12 bases outside the gene matches. Germline V CDR1 and CDR2: SGHTA, FQGNSA. This CDR3 region has 17 residues.

Regarding this clonotype: Because the CDR3 is missing its conserved closing phenylalanine or tryptophan, this is likely a read error. No DNA is shown, since the ends of the CDR3 on it are uncertain; the CDR3 is the one TCRdb lists. The chain carries TRBV28 and TRBJ1-1. The CDR3 spans 12 residues, counting both ends. Germline V gene lookup returns CDR1 MDHEN and CDR2 SYDVKM. The CDR3: CASSLQGPSSFL.